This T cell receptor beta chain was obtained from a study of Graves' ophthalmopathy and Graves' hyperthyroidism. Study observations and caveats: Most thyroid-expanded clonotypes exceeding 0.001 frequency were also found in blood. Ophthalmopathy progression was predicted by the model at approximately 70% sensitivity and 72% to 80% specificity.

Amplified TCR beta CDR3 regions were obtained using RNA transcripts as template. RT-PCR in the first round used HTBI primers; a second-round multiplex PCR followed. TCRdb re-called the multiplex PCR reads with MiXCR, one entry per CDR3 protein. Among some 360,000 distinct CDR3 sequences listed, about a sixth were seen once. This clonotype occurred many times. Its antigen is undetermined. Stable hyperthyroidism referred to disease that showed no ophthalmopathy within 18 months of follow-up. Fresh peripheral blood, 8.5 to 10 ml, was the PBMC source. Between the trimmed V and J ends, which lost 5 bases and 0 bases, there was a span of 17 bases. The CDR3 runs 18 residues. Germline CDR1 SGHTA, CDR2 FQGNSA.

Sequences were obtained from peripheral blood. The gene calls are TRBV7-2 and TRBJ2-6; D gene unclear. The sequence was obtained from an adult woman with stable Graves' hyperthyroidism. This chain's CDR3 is CASSPSSVIYSGANVLTF. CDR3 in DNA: TGTGCCAGCAGCCCCAGCTCAGTTATCTACTCTGGGGCCAACGTCCTGACTTTC.